Below, 28 T cell receptor beta chains from the same sample are listed, as sequenced in a study of cytomegalovirus exposure and HLA in healthy donors. The primer mix had 60 Vbeta and 13 Jbeta primers. Sequencing used immunoSEQ multiplex PCR; TCRdb keeps in-frame clones, though not all of them. The data hold some 180,000 clones, with 77% observed a single time. The sequenced material came from PBMCs. These receptors were obtained from a man between 18 and 35 years old in good health and CMV-seronegative.

The V gene is TRBV7-8, the J gene TRBJ2-1; 13 positions agree with TRBD2. In germline, CDR1 is SGHVS, CDR2 FQNEAQ. V lost 1 base, J lost 7 bases, and 7 bases stayed unmatched. This CDR3 region has 17 residues. For the CDR3, the DNA is TGTGCCAGCAGCTTAGAACTAGCGGGGGGGCCGGGTAATGAGCAGTTCTTC. Its translation is CASSLELAGGPGNEQFF.

This clone was observed a handful of times. CDR3 DNA sequence: TGTGCCAGTAATCGGGGACAGCGGTCCCTTGAGCAGTACTTC. It translates to CASNRGQRSLEQYF. V is TRBV19 and J is TRBJ2-7; 7 bases fit TRBD1. The CDR3 length is 14 residues. The germline CDR1 and CDR2 sequences are LNHDA and SQIVND (reference sequence). V dropped 7 bases and J dropped 7; count of bases not matched to a gene: 13.

The J gene is TRBJ2-5, the V gene TRBV9; 10 bases line up with TRBD1. The germline CDR1 and CDR2 sequences are SGDLS and YYNGEE. The CDR3 extends over 15 amino acids. Unmatched junction bases numbered 5, after V lost 2 bases and J lost 4 bases. The CDR3, as DNA: TGTGCCAGCAGCGTCGCTGGGACAGGGGTAGAGACCCAGTACTTC. This codes for CASSVAGTGVETQYF.

The chain carries TRBV6-5 and TRBJ2-1; 8 bases agree with TRBD2. The CDR3 extends over 16 amino acids. The trim removed 2 bases at V and 2 bases at J, leaving 5 bases unmatched. Germline V gene lookup returns CDR1 MNHEY and CDR2 SVGAGI. CDR3 amino acids: CASSYRRTSPYNEQFF. The CDR3 nucleotides read TGTGCCAGCAGTTACCGTCGGACTAGCCCCTACAATGAGCAGTTCTTC.

The rearrangement joins TRBV27 to TRBJ1-1; TRBD1 is a possible D gene (5 bases). The germline V and J ends were trimmed by 8 bases and 5 bases, with 15 bases remaining between them. CDR1 is MNHEY and CDR2 is SMNVEV in the germline V gene (reference sequence). The CDR3 totals 13 residues. CDR3 coding DNA: TGTGCCAGCTGGAGGAGTCGGGGGACTGAAGCTTTCTTT. Encoded protein: CASWRSRGTEAFF.

The chain links TRBV30 to TRBJ2-1, with D tentatively TRBD2 (6 bases). Germline values: CDR1 GTSNPN, CDR2 SVGIG (reference sequence). This CDR3 spans 13 amino acids. V was cut by 7 bases and J by 4 bases, with 14 bases left in between. The CDR3 DNA follows: TGTGCCTCCCCTAGCGCGAAGTACAATGAGCAGTTCTTC. Residues: CASPSAKYNEQFF.

V and J are TRBV28 and TRBJ2-3, with TRBD2 matching over 9 bases. The V gene end was trimmed by 7 bases and the J gene end by 5 bases; junction bases not matched to a gene: 10. The germline CDR1 and CDR2 sequences are MDHEN and SYDVKM. This CDR3 is built from 15 residues. The chain's CDR3 is CASTEALAGRDTQYF. DNA of the CDR3: TGTGCCAGCACCGAGGCCCTAGCGGGACGAGATACGCAGTATTTT.

The chain has TRBV27 and TRBJ2-3, with D possibly TRBD1 on 6 matching bases. V lost 6 bases and J lost 9, with 19 bases in between. CDR1 is MNHEY and CDR2 is SMNVEV in the germline V gene (reference sequence). The CDR3 runs 14 residues. The CDR3 protein is CASREGTLLGTQYF. The CDR3 DNA sequence: TGTGCCAGCAGGGAAGGGACACTCTTGGGGACGCAGTATTTT.

The chain has TRBV9 and TRBJ2-7; D ambiguous. V was clipped by 0 bases and J by 0 bases, with 13 bases between them. Germline V gene sequence: CDR1 SGDLS, CDR2 YYNGEE. The length of the CDR3 is 16 residues. This CDR3 is CASSVGLNAGSYEQYF. The CDR3 DNA is TGTGCCAGCAGCGTAGGATTAAACGCCGGCTCCTACGAGCAGTACTTC.

The chain carries TRBV5-1 and TRBJ2-5; 9 nucleotides line up with TRBD1. From germline, CDR1 is SGHRS and CDR2 YFSETQ. J gave up 5 bases and V 4 bases, and 12 bases lay outside the gene matches. The CDR3 totals 16 residues. The CDR3 coding sequence is TGCGCCAGCAGCCCGCTCCCGGGACAGGGTTCCGAGACCCAGTACTTC. It translates to CASSPLPGQGSETQYF.

The chain joins TRBV9 to TRBJ2-2, with 7 bases identical to TRBD2. Losses at the gene ends were 5 bases for V and 1 base for J; bases not matched to a gene: 2. The CDR3 totals 14 residues. Germline CDR1 is SGDLS and CDR2 is YYNGEE. The CDR3 loop is CASSGRGNTGELFF. The CDR3 nucleotides are TGTGCCAGCAGTGGGAGGGGGAACACCGGGGAGCTGTTTTTT.

This chain joins TRBV10-3 and TRBJ2-7, with 7 bases aligning to TRBD2. Germline CDR1 is ENHRY and CDR2 is SYGVKD. The V and J ends lost 3 bases and 4 bases, in that order; junction bases with no gene match: 6. CDR3 length equals 14 residues. The CDR3 is CAISEAGQNYEQYF. CDR3 nucleotides: TGTGCCATCAGTGAAGCGGGGCAAAATTACGAGCAGTACTTC.

The DNA for the CDR3 is TGTGCCAGCAGTTTGCGTAGCTTGAATGAGCAGTTCTTC. This gives the protein CASSLRSLNEQFF. V is TRBV27 and J is TRBJ2-1; D call uncertain. Trimming removed 3 bases at V and 7 bases at J, with 10 bases between. CDR1 is MNHEY and CDR2 is SMNVEV in the germline V gene (reference sequence). The CDR3 has 13 residues.

This clone was detected only once. The chain links TRBV6-6 to TRBJ1-4, with unresolved D. CDR3 length equals 13 residues. Trimming stripped 2 bases from V and 6 bases from J, with 7 bases between. Germline values: CDR1 MNHNY, CDR2 SVGAGI (reference sequence). CDR3 protein: CASSYIGDEKLFF. The CDR3 nucleotides read TGTGCCAGCAGTTACATAGGAGATGAAAAACTGTTTTTT.

This chain uses TRBV19 with TRBJ2-5; 10 nucleotides align to TRBD2. This CDR3 has 17 residues. Trimming at V came to 3 bases and at J to 4 bases, leaving 11 bases not matched to a gene. Per the germline V gene, CDR1 is LNHDA and CDR2 is SQIVND (reference sequence). The CDR3 sequence is CASSMVALAGVGETQYF. CDR3 nucleotides: TGTGCCAGTAGTATGGTTGCGCTAGCGGGAGTTGGAGAGACCCAGTACTTC.

The chain is built from TRBV7-3 and TRBJ2-3; 7 bases are shared with TRBD2. V lost 5 bases to trimming and J lost 6 bases; unmatched junction nucleotides: 11. From germline, CDR1 is SGHTA and CDR2 FQGTGA. The CDR3 runs to 15 residues. CDR3 bases: TGTGCCAGCAGCCACGGAGCGGGGAGTGGGGATACGCAGTATTTT. This sequence encodes CASSHGAGSGDTQYF.

The rearrangement links TRBV4-1 to TRBJ1-2, with 8 bases that match TRBD1. This CDR3 is 15 amino acids long. V lost 7 bases and J lost 0; bases outside the gene matches: 7. From germline, CDR1 is MGHRA and CDR2 YSYEKL. In DNA, the CDR3 is TGCGCCAGCACCCGGACAGGGTTGACTAACTATGGCTACACCTTC. It codes for CASTRTGLTNYGYTF.

The table lists this clone with a few counts. The J gene is TRBJ2-7, the V gene TRBV6-6; a possible D gene is TRBD2 (5 bases). Trimming shortened V by 3 bases and J by 4 bases, and 13 bases separated the two germline ends. This CDR3 has 14 amino acids. Germline V gene data show CDR1 as MNHNY and CDR2 as SVGAGI (reference sequence). The CDR3 reads CASSYFGSGYEQYF. CDR3 DNA: TGTGCCAGCAGTTATTTTGGAAGCGGTTACGAGCAGTACTTC.

This rearrangement joins TRBV7-2 to TRBJ2-7, with 8 bases lining up with TRBD2. Germline V gene data show CDR1 as SGHTA and CDR2 as FQGNSA. The length of the CDR3 is 17 residues. V lost 4 bases, J lost 0 bases, and 11 bases stayed unmatched. CDR3 protein: CASSSRRTSSSSYEQYF. The DNA for the CDR3 is TGTGCCAGCAGCTCCCGTCGGACTAGCAGTAGCTCCTACGAGCAGTACTTC.

There are a few counts of this clone. The CDR3 protein is CASSLGGTGGNEQFF. DNA for the CDR3: TGTGCCAGCAGCTTAGGGGGGACTGGAGGCAATGAGCAGTTCTTC. V and J are TRBV11-2 and TRBJ2-1; the D gene is possibly TRBD2 (6 bases). Deletions cut 1 base from V and 6 bases from J, with 13 bases between. The CDR3 length is 15 residues. Germline V gene lookup returns CDR1 SGHAT and CDR2 FQNNGV.

The sample holds one count of this clone. The genes are TRBV30 and TRBJ2-3; D possibly corresponds to TRBD2 (5 bases). Deletions cut 4 bases from V and 1 base from J, with 12 bases between. The CDR3 extends over 14 amino acids. Germline assignment: CDR1 GTSNPN and CDR2 SVGIG (reference sequence). The CDR3 DNA sequence: TGTGCCTGGATCGCGGGCCGTGGCACAGATACGCAGTATTTT. It specifies CAWIAGRGTDTQYF. The full variable domain, in which reference TRBV30 and TRBJ2-3 provide the parts outside the CDR3, is SQTIHQWPATLVQPVGSPLSLECTVEGTSNPNLYWYRQAAGRGLQLLFYSVGIGQISSEVPQNLSASRPQDRQFILSSKKLLLSDSGFYLCAWIAGRGTDTQYFGPGTRLTVL.

This clone was detected once. This sequence joins TRBV7-2 and TRBJ1-1, with a tentative D call TRBD1 (6 bases). The CDR3 extends over 14 amino acids. The germline V and J ends were trimmed by 1 base and 5 bases, with 11 bases remaining between them. Germline V gives CDR1 SGHTA, CDR2 FQGNSA. In DNA, the CDR3 is TGTGCCAGCAGCTTAGAGGGGGGGCTGACTGAAGCTTTCTTT. Translated: CASSLEGGLTEAFF.

This chain links TRBV5-1 with TRBJ1-2; no clear D. Germline V gene sequence: CDR1 SGHRS, CDR2 YFSETQ. This CDR3 has 14 amino acids. V shed 3 bases and J shed 4 bases, with 13 bases lying between them. The CDR3 DNA sequence: TGCGCCAGCAGCTGGGAGGACCCTCCCTATGGCTACACCTTC. This translates into CASSWEDPPYGYTF.

This clone came up a few times. The chain joins TRBV6-4 to TRBJ1-5; 9 bases align to TRBD1. Looked up from germline, CDR1 is MRHNA and CDR2 is SNTAGT. V was pared by 6 bases and J by 6 bases, with 6 bases of the junction left unmatched. The CDR3 covers 14 residues. Here the CDR3 DNA reads TGTGCCAGCAGGACACAGGGGGCGGGTCAGCCCCAGCATTTT. As protein: CASRTQGAGQPQHF.

The chain recombines TRBV13 with TRBJ2-5, with a possible D match to TRBD1 (6 bases). The germline V gene has CDR1 PRHDT and CDR2 FYEKMQ (reference sequence). V was pared by 5 bases and J by 8 bases, with 24 bases between. This CDR3 has 16 amino acids. CDR3: CASSHRDKDRGNTQYF. The CDR3 DNA reads TGTGCCAGCAGCCACCGGGACAAAGACCGTGGGAATACCCAGTACTTC.

The chain links TRBV9 to TRBJ2-1, with TRBD1 matching 8 bases. CDR3 length: 15 amino acids. CDR1 and CDR2 from the germline V gene are SGDLS and YYNGEE. Trimming cost V 4 bases and J 6 bases; bases outside gene matches: 9. In DNA, the CDR3 is TGTGCCAGCAGCTGGGGGACAGGTGGGCCCAATGAGCAGTTCTTC. It specifies CASSWGTGGPNEQFF.

This clone has just a few counts. The rearrangement links TRBV18 to TRBJ2-3, with D unresolved. The germline V gene encodes CDR1 KGHSH and CDR2 LQKENI. The length of the CDR3 is 15 residues. Between the trimmed V and J ends, which lost 2 bases and 0 bases, there was a span of 9 bases. CDR3 sequence: CASSPGSRSTDTQYF. The CDR3 coding sequence is TGTGCCAGCTCACCAGGAAGCAGGAGCACAGATACGCAGTATTTT.

J is TRBJ2-1 and V is TRBV25-1; tentative D call: TRBD1 (6 bases). This CDR3 region has 17 residues. V was cut by 10 bases and J by 7 bases, with 29 bases left in between. CDR1 is MGHDK and CDR2 is SYGVNS in the germline V gene. The chain's CDR3 is CATSAESGTYKPNEQFF. The CDR3, as DNA: TGTGCCACCTCAGCCGAATCCGGGACATATAAACCGAATGAGCAGTTCTTC. Full variable domain (outside the CDR3, taken from reference TRBV25-1 and TRBJ2-1): EADIYQTPRYLVIGTGKKITLECSQTMGHDKMYWYQQDPGMELHLIHYSYGVNSTEKGDLSSESTVSRIRTEHFPLTLESARPSHTSQYLCATSAESGTYKPNEQFFGPGTRLTVL.